The 25 T cell receptor beta chains reported below all come from one sample, sequenced in a study of T cells in Graves' hyperthyroidism and ophthalmopathy. The investigators amplified TCR beta CDR3 regions from RNA transcripts. HTBI primers were employed in a first-round RT-PCR of the TCR CDR3. Each CDR3 protein gets one entry after TCRdb re-called the multiplex PCR reads with MiXCR. The sample holds approximately 400,000 distinct CDR3 sequences, 13% seen once. The sample was blood. These receptors all stem from a man aged 25-40 years with Graves' hyperthyroidism that later progressed to Graves' ophthalmopathy.

This clonotype was counted at least ten times. The chain couples TRBV7-6 to TRBJ2-5; no clear D. The CDR3 extends over 18 amino acids. The V end lost 1 base, the J end lost 2 bases, and 20 bases lay between the germline ends. Germline CDR1 reads SGHVS; CDR2 reads FNYEAQ. This chain's CDR3 is CASSLGPSGFQLQETQYF. The CDR3 coding sequence is TGTGCCAGCAGCTTAGGGCCTTCCGGGTTCCAATTACAAGAGACCCAGTACTTC.

This clonotype was observed at least ten times. The V gene is TRBV7-2, the J gene TRBJ1-2, with 9 positions matching TRBD1. This CDR3 spans 15 amino acids. Germline trimming cut 3 bases from V and 3 bases from J; bases unmatched to any gene: 5. Germline CDR1 reads SGHTA; CDR2 reads FQGNSA. CDR3 bases: TGTGCCAGCAGCTTCGGACAGGGGAGTGACTATGGCTACACCTTC. Translated, it gives CASSFGQGSDYGYTF.

As concerns this clonotype: This may come from a read error, since a much larger clone is one base off. The gene calls are TRBV6-5 and TRBJ2-2; D is uncertain. Germline CDR1 and CDR2: MNHEY and SVGAGI. This CDR3 comprises 11 residues. CDR3 sequence reads: CVSSYGGELFF. The CDR3 region has the DNA TGTGTCAGCAGTTACGGAGGGGAGCTGTTTTTT.

The sample holds many counts of this clonotype. The rearrangement links TRBV6-6 to TRBJ1-2, with D unclear. This CDR3 spans 15 amino acids. Trimming took off 2 bases at V and 0 bases at J, with 10 bases between the two ends. The germline CDR1 and CDR2 sequences are MNHNY and SVGAGI (reference sequence). CDR3: CASSYRAPSNYGYTF. The CDR3 nucleotides are TGTGCCAGCAGTTACCGCGCCCCTTCTAACTATGGCTACACCTTC.

In its sample, this clonotype was seen a few times. V is TRBV7-3 and J is TRBJ2-3; D not certain. The germline CDR1 and CDR2 sequences are SGHTA and FQGTGA. CDR3 length: 13 residues. Trimming removed 3 bases at V and 6 bases at J, with 10 bases between. The CDR3 sequence is CASSFSGSDTQYF. CDR3 nucleotide sequence: TGTGCCAGCAGCTTCTCGGGCTCGGATACGCAGTATTTT.

This clonotype was counted at least ten times. The rearrangement links TRBV6-1 to TRBJ2-1; 11 positions agree with TRBD2. The CDR3 loop spans 15 amino acids. V trimming: 5 bases; J trimming: 8 bases; junction bases outside the gene matches: 8. From germline, CDR1 is MNHNS and CDR2 SASEGT. The CDR3 region is CASSPLAGGPHEQFF. The CDR3 nucleotides read TGTGCCAGCAGTCCCTTAGCGGGGGGGCCGCATGAGCAGTTCTTC.

The rearrangement uses TRBV19 and TRBJ2-7; 7 nucleotides agree with TRBD1. V shed 6 bases, J shed 5 bases, and the junction held 10 bases outside the gene matches. The CDR3 is 14 residues long. Germline-derived CDR1 and CDR2 are LNHDA and SQIVND (reference sequence). The CDR3 protein is CASRDPGQKNEQYF. The CDR3 DNA follows: TGTGCCAGTAGAGACCCGGGACAGAAGAACGAGCAGTACTTC.

This clonotype was found a few times. V usage is TRBV29-1 and J usage is TRBJ2-1, with TRBD1 matching over 11 bases. Germline lookup yields CDR1 SQVTM and CDR2 ANQGSEA. This CDR3 spans 16 amino acids. Germline trimming cut 2 bases from V and 4 bases from J; bases unmatched to any gene: 7. The CDR3 loop reads CSVERGDRGVYNEQFF. The CDR3, as DNA: TGCAGCGTTGAAAGGGGGGACAGGGGGGTATACAATGAGCAGTTCTTC.

This clonotype was found many times. The chain links TRBV24-1 to TRBJ1-5; 7 bases align to TRBD1. With V trimmed by 6 bases and J by 2 bases, 0 bases remained unmatched. Germline values: CDR1 KGHDR, CDR2 SFDVKD. This CDR3 spans 13 amino acids. CDR3 sequence reads: CATSTGGNQPQHF. The CDR3 nucleotides are TGTGCCACCAGTACAGGGGGCAATCAGCCCCAGCATTTT.

This clonotype was found a few times. Here the CDR3 reads CASSPTGRGLTSGGPSYEQYF. The CDR3 region has the DNA TGTGCCAGCAGCCCGACAGGGAGGGGGCTGACTAGCGGGGGGCCCTCCTACGAGCAGTACTTC. The chain recombines TRBV12-3 or TRBV12-4 with TRBJ2-7, with 13 bases aligning to TRBD2. Trimming at V came to 6 bases and at J to 0 bases, leaving 20 bases not matched to a gene. CDR3 size: 21 residues.

This clonotype was observed at least ten times. The chain recombines TRBV11-2 with TRBJ2-7; D is tentatively TRBD1 or TRBD2 (5 bases each). Germline assignment: CDR1 SGHAT and CDR2 FQNNGV. The V and J ends lost 5 bases and 7 bases respectively, with 18 bases between them. The CDR3 is 14 residues long. CDR3 sequence (DNA): TGTGCCAGCAGCCTCTGGGACCCAACGGGGGAGCAGTACTTC. Translated: CASSLWDPTGEQYF.

This clonotype was observed at least ten times. J is TRBJ1-2 and V is TRBV28; tentatively, D is TRBD1 (5 bases). This CDR3 has 11 amino acids. Deletions cut 6 bases from V and 9 bases from J, with 11 bases between. In germline, CDR1 is MDHEN, CDR2 SYDVKM. CDR3 nucleotides: TGTGCCAGCAGCCCGGGACGTCGCTACACCTTC. Translated: CASSPGRRYTF.

This clonotype was seen at least ten times. This chain joins TRBV4-2 and TRBJ2-1; weak D call: TRBD1 (6 bases). The germline V and J ends were trimmed by 6 bases and 10 bases, with 13 bases remaining between them. The CDR3 sequence is 12 residues long. Germline CDR1 is LGHNA and CDR2 is YNFKEQ. CDR3: CASSHTTGEQFF. CDR3 DNA: TGTGCCAGCAGTCATACTACAGGGGAGCAGTTCTTC.

This chain links TRBV2 with TRBJ2-3; a possible D gene is TRBD1 (6 bases). Trimming stripped 1 base from V and 5 bases from J, with 16 bases between. Germline CDR1 reads SNHLY; CDR2 reads FYNNEI. The CDR3 has 16 amino acids. CDR3 amino acids: CASSEVAGKGGDTQYF. Here the CDR3 DNA reads TGTGCCAGCAGTGAAGTGGCAGGGAAAGGGGGAGATACGCAGTATTTT.

This clonotype was seen repeatedly, ten times or more. This chain connects TRBV24-1 to TRBJ2-5; tentatively, D is TRBD1 (6 bases). Germline V lookup: CDR1 KGHDR, CDR2 SFDVKD. Deletions cut 2 bases from V and 12 bases from J, with 12 bases between. This CDR3 has 12 residues. This CDR3 reads CATSDWSGQEYF. CDR3 DNA sequence: TGTGCCACCAGTGATTGGTCGGGACAAGAGTACTTC.

The V gene is TRBV12-5, the J gene TRBJ2-1; no definite D call. The CDR3 extends over 15 amino acids. Germline assignment: CDR1 LGHNT and CDR2 FRNRAP. Deletions cut 0 bases from V and 8 bases from J, with 14 bases between. CDR3 loop: CASGLVRAPSDEQFF. The CDR3, as DNA: TGTGCTAGTGGTTTGGTACGGGCCCCCTCCGATGAGCAGTTCTTC.

There are many counts of this clonotype. The chain uses TRBV28 and TRBJ1-4, with D uncertain. Trimming removed 5 bases from V and 2 bases from J, with 9 bases in between. Germline CDR1 and CDR2: MDHEN and SYDVKM. CDR3 length: 14 residues. CDR3 residues: CASSTGPTNEKLFF. The CDR3 nucleotides are TGTGCCAGCAGTACCGGACCTACTAATGAAAAACTGTTTTTT. The complete variable domain, with remaining parts taken from reference TRBV28 and TRBJ1-4, reads DVKVTQSSRYLVKRTGEKVFLECVQDMDHENMFWYRQDPGLGLRLIYFSYDVKMKEKGDIPEGYSVSREKKERFSLILESASTNQTSMYLCASSTGPTNEKLFFGSGTQLSVL.

There are a few counts of this clonotype. The V gene is TRBV20-1, the J gene TRBJ1-2; 7 bases line up with TRBD1. The germline CDR1 and CDR2 sequences are DFQATT and SNEGSKA (reference sequence). The V segment lost 2 bases and the J segment 7 bases; nucleotides outside the gene matches: 7. The CDR3 length is 13 residues. CDR3 protein: CSARFTGATGYTF. Written as DNA, the CDR3 is TGCAGTGCTAGATTCACAGGGGCCACTGGCTACACCTTC.

This clonotype was picked up many times. The CDR3 spells CASSFDPGGETDTQYF. The CDR3 coding sequence is TGTGCCAGCAGTTTCGATCCAGGGGGCGAGACAGATACGCAGTATTTT. The chain employs TRBV27 and TRBJ2-3, with 8 bases that match TRBD1. The CDR3 is 16 amino acids. The germline V gene encodes CDR1 MNHEY and CDR2 SMNVEV (reference sequence). The V segment lost 3 bases and the J segment 3 bases; nucleotides outside the gene matches: 8.

This clonotype was counted between two and nine times. V and J are TRBV6-4 and TRBJ2-7; 9 bases line up with TRBD1. Germline V lookup: CDR1 MRHNA, CDR2 SNTAGT. The CDR3 loop spans 17 amino acids. J was trimmed by 0 bases and V by 2 bases; bases with no gene match: 8. CDR3 sequence (DNA): TGTGCCAGCAGTGACGGTGGAGGACAGGGGACCTCCTACGAGCAGTACTTC. Translated: CASSDGGGQGTSYEQYF.

V and J are TRBV5-1 and TRBJ2-1; the D gene is possibly TRBD2 (5 bases). Per germline, CDR1 SGHRS and CDR2 YFSETQ. This CDR3 contains 16 residues. V lost 2 bases and J lost 3, with 15 bases in between. The CDR3 nucleotides read TGCGCCAGCAGCTTAAGTCCCAGCGGAGACTACAATGAGCAGTTCTTC. Translated: CASSLSPSGDYNEQFF.

This clonotype has more than one count but fewer than ten. V gene TRBV7-9 combines with J gene TRBJ1-4; a weak D match, TRBD1 (6 bases). The V gene's germline CDR1 is SEHNR and CDR2 FQNEAQ (reference sequence). Trimming shortened V by 1 base and J by 2 bases, and 14 bases separated the two germline ends. This CDR3 has 17 amino acids. The CDR3 region is CASSLVPRGATNEKLFF. The CDR3 DNA is TGTGCCAGCAGCTTAGTCCCTAGGGGGGCCACTAATGAAAAACTGTTTTTT.

The genes are TRBV13 and TRBJ1-6; 7 nucleotides line up with TRBD1. Trimming removed 5 bases from V and 2 bases from J; junction bases left unmatched: 6. Germline CDR1 is PRHDT and CDR2 is FYEKMQ (reference sequence). The CDR3 runs to 16 residues. CDR3 DNA sequence: TGTGCCAGCAGCCCGCGGACAGGAACCTATAATTCACCCCTCCACTTT. Translation gives CASSPRTGTYNSPLHF.

This clonotype was counted ten times or more. CDR3 residues: CASSGRAGGPKQETQYF. The CDR3 bases are TGTGCCAGCAGTGGCCGAGCGGGGGGGCCGAAACAAGAGACCCAGTACTTC. This chain joins TRBV2 and TRBJ2-5, with TRBD2 matching 10 bases. Looked up from germline, CDR1 is SNHLY and CDR2 is FYNNEI. The CDR3 is 17 amino acids. V dropped 4 bases and J dropped 2; count of bases not matched to a gene: 10.

This clonotype occurred many times. CDR3 DNA: TGTGCCAGCAGTGAGAGAAATAGCCTCACTGAAGCTTTCTTT. The encoded protein is CASSERNSLTEAFF. The chain couples TRBV2 to TRBJ1-1, with unresolved D. The CDR3 is 14 amino acids. CDR1 is SNHLY, CDR2 FYNNEI, per germline. V was trimmed by 3 bases and J by 4 bases, leaving 12 bases between them.